These T cell receptor beta chains were read from a single sample in a study of TIL therapy for anti-PD-1-resistant metastatic lung cancer. Profiled with immunoSEQ multiplex PCR; TCRdb holds only in-frame clones, not every one. In the table there are 45,000 to 50,000 clones, less than 75% of which are singletons. Material: tumor tissue, obtained at baseline. Receptors were obtained from a person aged 25 to 79 with non-small cell lung cancer. Each CDR3 is given with its conserved first and last residue. D genes are given only for firm matches. A clone size is listed for some rows: how often the clone was seen (once, few, many), or a class if it is expanded.

j_gene | v_gene | d_gene | abundance | CDR3nt | CDR3aa
TRBJ2-5 | TRBV9 | TRBD2 | NA | TGTGCCAGCAGCGTAGGGACTAGCGGGTTACAAGAGACCCAGTACTTC | CASSVGTSGLQETQYF
TRBJ1-6 | TRBV5-1 | NA | NA | TGCGCCAGCAGCTTGGCCCCGGGAGTCCTCAGGAGCTCCTATAATTCACCCCTCCACTTT | CASSLAPGVLRSSYNSPLHF
TRBJ1-2 | TRBV29-1 | NA | NA | TGCAGCGTCCAAGTGGGACCTTATGGCTACACCTTC | CSVQVGPYGYTF
TRBJ2-1 | TRBV28 | TRBD2 | NA | TGTGCCAGCGGGACTAGTCGCGAGCAGTTCTTC | CASGTSREQFF
TRBJ2-5 | TRBV25-1 | TRBD1 | NA | TGTGCCAGCAGTGACTTCAGGGGGCAAGAGACCCAGTACTTC | CASSDFRGQETQYF
TRBJ1-6 | TRBV6-1 | NA | NA | TGTGCCAGCAGCCCCAGGGAATCACCCCTCCACTTT | CASSPRESPLHF
TRBJ1-2 | TRBV10-3 | TRBD1 | few | TGTGCCATCAGTCCGGGACAGGGGGCCCGAGGCTACACCTTC | CAISPGQGARGYTF
TRBJ2-5 | TRBV6-5 | NA | NA | TGTGCCAGCACCCAAGGAGAGACCCAGTACTTC | CASTQGETQYF
TRBJ2-4 | TRBV5-6 | NA | NA | TGTGCCAGCAGCCCAGACGGTAGGACCAAAAACATTCAGTACTTC | CASSPDGRTKNIQYF
TRBJ2-2 | TRBV6-1 | NA | medium-sized | TGTGCCAGCAGTGAGTACATAACGAACACCGGGGAGCTGTTTTTT | CASSEYITNTGELFF
TRBJ2-7 | TRBV7-2 | TRBD2 | NA | TGTGCCAGCAGCTTAGTCCCTAGCGGGGGGGTCCGATCCTACGAGCAGTACTTC | CASSLVPSGGVRSYEQYF
TRBJ2-5 | TRBV7-2 | NA | few | TGTGCCAGCAGCCCGGGACTTGGAGAGACCCAGTACTTC | CASSPGLGETQYF
TRBJ1-2 | TRBV10-3 | NA | NA | TGTGCCATCAGTCCCCAATTAACCGAGGGGGGCGGCTACACCTTC | CAISPQLTEGGGYTF
TRBJ1-2 | TRBV9 | NA | NA | TGTGCCAGCAAGACGGAAGCTAACTATGGCTACACCTTC | CASKTEANYGYTF
TRBJ1-6 | TRBV5-6 | NA | once | TGTGCCAGCAGCTCACACGGCGGTTATAATTCACCCCTCCACTTT | CASSSHGGYNSPLHF
TRBJ1-5 | TRBV6-1 | NA | NA | TGTGCCAGCAGTGAAGCGTCCAGCCAGCCCCAGCATTTT | CASSEASSQPQHF
TRBJ2-7 | TRBV15 | NA | NA | TGTGCCACCAGCAGAGATCCTTTCCTCGAGCAGTACTTC | CATSRDPFLEQYF
TRBJ2-5 | TRBV5-1 | NA | NA | TGCGCCAGCAGCCCCCAAACAGGGTCAATGGGGACCCAGTACTTC | CASSPQTGSMGTQYF
TRBJ1-2 | TRBV18 | NA | NA | TGTGCCAGCTCACCCAACAGAGAAGTTGGCTACACCTTC | CASSPNREVGYTF
TRBJ1-6 | TRBV30 | NA | NA | TGTGCCTGGAGTGTTTCTATATCAGTGAGTTCACCCCTCCACTTT | CAWSVSISVSSPLHF
TRBJ2-7 | TRBV12-2 | NA | NA | TGTGCAAGTCGCCATAACGGGTTGAAGGGGACGAAAGCCACTAGCGGGAGTTACGAGCAGTACTTC | CASRHNGLKGTKATSGSYEQYF
TRBJ1-6 | TRBV6-5 | NA | NA | TGTGCCAGCAGTTTTGGGCCGACGTCAAATTCACCCCTCCACTTT | CASSFGPTSNSPLHF
TRBJ2-1 | TRBV9 | NA | NA | TGTGCCAGCAGCGTAGAAGCGGACTCCTACAATGAGCAGTTCTTC | CASSVEADSYNEQFF
TRBJ2-2 | TRBV5-4 | NA | NA | TGTGCCAGCAGCTTGGGAGCGCCGAACACCGGGGAGCTGTTTTTT | CASSLGAPNTGELFF
TRBJ1-6 | TRBV7-8 | NA | NA | TGTGCCAGCAGCTTCTCGGGCGTCTATAATTCACCCCTCCACTTT | CASSFSGVYNSPLHF
TRBJ2-2 | TRBV10-1 | TRBD1 | NA | TGCGCCAGCAGTGAGGGGACAGATCATACCGGGGAGCTGTTTTTT | CASSEGTDHTGELFF
TRBJ2-5 | TRBV5-1 | NA | NA | TGCGCCAGCAGCTTTCAGGACCAAGAGACCCAGTACTTC | CASSFQDQETQYF
TRBJ2-1 | TRBV6-1 | TRBD2 | NA | TGTGCCATTACCCTGGCGGGGGGGCCGATCAATGAGCAGTTCTTC | CAITLAGGPINEQFF
TRBJ1-2 | TRBV19 | NA | NA | TGTGCCAGTAGTATCTCAGGGTATGGCTACACCTTC | CASSISGYGYTF
TRBJ2-5 | TRBV5-6 | TRBD1 | NA | TGTGCCAGCAGCTCCCGGGACAGGGGTGGAGAGACCCAGTACTTC | CASSSRDRGGETQYF
TRBJ1-6 | TRBV30 | NA | NA | TGTGCCTGGAGTGTAGGCAGGGCACATTCACCCCTCCACTTT | CAWSVGRAHSPLHF
TRBJ1-3 | TRBV4-1 | NA | NA | TGCGCCAGCAGCCAACCCCGATTAGGGGGAGGCTCTGGAAACACCATATATTTT | CASSQPRLGGGSGNTIYF
TRBJ2-1 | TRBV5-1 | NA | few | TGCGCCAGCAGATCGTCTACTGACTCCTACAATGAGCAGTTCTTC | CASRSSTDSYNEQFF
TRBJ1-2 | TRBV7-2 | NA | NA | TGTGCCAGCAGCGCGACAGTCGGGGGCTACACCTTC | CASSATVGGYTF
TRBJ2-7 | TRBV11-2 | TRBD1 | NA | TGTGCCAGCAGCTTCCTGACAGGGGTGAGCGAGCAGTACTTC | CASSFLTGVSEQYF
TRBJ1-2 | TRBV9 | NA | NA | TGTGCCAGCAGCGTATCGGTTATGGGCTACACCTTC | CASSVSVMGYTF